This T cell receptor (beta chain) was documented in a study of patients and donors after allogeneic stem cell transplantation. TCRdb recomputed calls from the RT-PCR reads with MiXCR, one row per CDR3 protein. The sample has about 57,000 distinct CDR3 sequences, roughly 14% seen once. V was pared by 0 bases and J by 6 bases, with 15 bases between. The CDR3 is 15 residues long. CDR1 is LGHNA and CDR2 is YNFKEQ in the germline V gene. Sequencing input: blood, either unsorted or a sorted T cell fraction (not recorded which). The source is a human donor who was either an allogeneic HSCT recipient or a stem cell or donor lymphocyte infusion donor (not recorded which). It is not recorded whose cells these are; they may come from a transplant donor. The rearrangement joins TRBV4-2 to TRBJ2-7; unclear D gene. CDR3 DNA sequence: TGTGCCAGCAGCCAAGATCGATCCCTAGTATTCGAGCAGTACTTC. Encoded protein: CASSQDRSLVFEQYF.